This TCR beta chain is drawn from a study of a mutant IDH1 vaccine in newly diagnosed glioma listed by TCRdb under 2021. Some background on the complete study: Vaccination was initiated 4-6 weeks after radiotherapy alone, or concurrently with temozolomide cycles in the chemotherapy-containing groups. Of the approximately 33 patients who were treated, around 60% were male and roughly 38% were female, and the mean age was roughly 40 years. Before enrollment, most patients had been given radiochemotherapy with temozolomide as standard therapy, while the rest had received either radiotherapy alone or temozolomide alone. The week-35 safety follow-up took place at visit V12, and the week-47 end of study took place at visit V13. Peripheral blood samples were drawn at six visits, namely V03 (baseline), V05, V07, V10, V12 and V13. For exploratory analyses, approximately 23 treated patients had longitudinal TCRB deep sequencing done wherever samples were available. The full study reports these points: According to the authors, sample limitations meant that analyses of patient blood samples could not be reproduced. PBMC samples for TCRB deep sequencing were selected based on availability. Changes in the top peripheral T cell clonotypes picked up by TCRB sequencing did not appear to be linked to pseudoprogression. Vaccine-induced immune responses across multiple MHC alleles were detected in around 92% of patients.

From its cysteine to its phenylalanine, the CDR3 spans 12 amino acids. The DNA shown is the 36-base CDR3, in frame from base 1. Trimming accounts for 5 bases at V and 5 bases at J, while the number of junction bases matched to no gene is 2. CDR1 and CDR2 (SQVTM, ANQGSEA) derive from the germline V gene. Of note for this clone: Its antigen is currently not known. There are no base qualities to consult, and no much larger clone falls within one base.

In light of the paper, this sample's time point label describes: week 35, safety follow-up. A 20-mer mutant IDH1 peptide at 300 micrograms in Montanide made up each vaccine dose, which was injected subcutaneously together with topical imiquimod. Patients received eight vaccinations in weeks 1, 3, 5, 7, 11, 15, 19 and 23, corresponding to visits V03 through V10. All donors had newly diagnosed IDH1-mutant astrocytomas of WHO grade 3 or 4 that showed loss of nuclear ATRX. The samples were drawn from NOA16, a multicentre, single-arm, open-label phase I trial in Germany that tested a mutant IDH1 peptide vaccine in humans for the first time. The DNeasy Blood and Tissue Kit was used to extract genomic DNA from EDTA blood for TCRB sequencing. The library was made by the immunoSEQ multiplex PCR assay. Rearranged TCR beta chain sequences were amplified with the hsTCRB Kit following the manufacturer's protocol. Sequencing of TCRB libraries was carried out on an Illumina MiSeq. As for the original processing: Demultiplexing, trimming and gene mapping were performed with the kit vendor's proprietary platform. This is the immuneACCESS table as TCRdb keeps it, with only in-frame sequences that have V and J called. A part of the clones is gone; compared with another copy, unresolved V genes explain less than half, and the rest is unexplained. V and J calls and clone size are those listed in that table; D and trimming were worked out from the DNA. This sample gives approximately 30,000 clones in total; 79% of them show up just once. Clones ranked in the top ten supply about 10% of the sample.

The chain was built from TRBV29-1 and TRBJ2-1, with TRBD1 matching 8 junction bases. This TCR derives from a woman aged 25 to 39 with glioma. Some clones in this sample may be carry-over from other donors' samples. The sequencing used PBMCs, collected from a glioma patient whose treatment included an IDH1 peptide vaccine. CDR3 region: CSVRQGHNEQFF. The bases read TGCAGCGTTCGACAGGGGCACAATGAGCAGTTCTTC.